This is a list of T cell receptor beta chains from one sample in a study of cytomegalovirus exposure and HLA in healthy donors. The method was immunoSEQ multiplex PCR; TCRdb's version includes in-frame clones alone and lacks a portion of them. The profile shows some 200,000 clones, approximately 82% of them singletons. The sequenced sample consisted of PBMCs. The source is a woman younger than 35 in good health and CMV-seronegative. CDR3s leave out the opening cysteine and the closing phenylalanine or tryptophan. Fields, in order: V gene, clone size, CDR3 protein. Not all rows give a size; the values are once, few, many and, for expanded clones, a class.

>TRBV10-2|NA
ASSGGTSIPQETQY
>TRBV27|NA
ASSQPGDNEQF
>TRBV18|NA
ASSPPSRRGSEDEQF
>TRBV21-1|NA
ASSPQGFNYGYT
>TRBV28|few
ASSLKGLPNGYT
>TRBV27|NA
ASSLSLGVSADTQY
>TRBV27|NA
ASSFRGGNTIY
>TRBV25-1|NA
ASSEYRGEGGYT
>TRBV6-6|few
ASSYPGTTEAF
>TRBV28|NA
AAGKKAGYEQY
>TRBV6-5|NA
ASSYSRREGQETQY
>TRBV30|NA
AWSVPGENEAF
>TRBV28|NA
ASSFPIAGESNEQF
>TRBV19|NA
ASSINNRNTEAF
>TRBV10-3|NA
AGRQGPYSPLH
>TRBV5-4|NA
ASSIPTGSGNTIY
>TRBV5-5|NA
ASSQERRWETQY
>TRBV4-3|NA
ASSRTGGVSYGYT
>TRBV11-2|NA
ATKGDRGRTEAF
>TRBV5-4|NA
ASSRFGGMNTEAF
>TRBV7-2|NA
ASSQTTGAGGTQY
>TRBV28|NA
ASSTPGTVYGYT
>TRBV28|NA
ASSLGRGTSGQETQY
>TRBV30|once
AWTQQQLAGGSSSYEQY
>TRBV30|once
AWTQFRAGGKLF
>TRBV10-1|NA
ASSVGLAGGYPADTQY
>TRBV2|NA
ASSLSEQY
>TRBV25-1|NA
ASSANSENTEAF
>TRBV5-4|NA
ASSLENRGNGYT